This T cell receptor (beta chain) derives from a study of CD8+ T cells in alopecia areata. This clone showed up just a few times. As yet, its antigen is unknown. Sequence at one end of the junction differs from germline and may be a read error. Reverse transcribed after extraction, RNA yielded cDNA as the sequencing template. The assay was immunoSEQ multiplex PCR, and TCRdb's table has in-frame clones only and misses some. The sample consists of 200,000 or so clones, nearly 60% of them appearing once. Regarding the study as a whole: Researchers report lesional scalp, most notably alopecia totalis/universalis, outstripped normal scalp in clonality. Numerous clones, expanded in lesions, remained in scalp and blood during tofacitinib. Significant decreases in scalp clonality and expanded CD8+ clones followed tofacitinib treatment.

The CDR3 length is 14 residues. Germline V lookup: CDR1 SGHTA, CDR2 FQGNSA. Sample treatment: oral pan-JAK inhibitor, 5-10 mg twice daily. Source: CD4+ T cells sorted from blood, taken at week 24, from a patient treated with tofacitinib. The chain links TRBV7-2 to TRBJ2-5; TRBD1 agrees at 9 bases. The sequence was obtained from a human donor with alopecia areata. Written as DNA, the CDR3 is TGTGCCAGCAGCGCCGGGACAGGGCGTCTTGGTGCGAACTTC. Encoded protein: CASSAGTGRLGANF.